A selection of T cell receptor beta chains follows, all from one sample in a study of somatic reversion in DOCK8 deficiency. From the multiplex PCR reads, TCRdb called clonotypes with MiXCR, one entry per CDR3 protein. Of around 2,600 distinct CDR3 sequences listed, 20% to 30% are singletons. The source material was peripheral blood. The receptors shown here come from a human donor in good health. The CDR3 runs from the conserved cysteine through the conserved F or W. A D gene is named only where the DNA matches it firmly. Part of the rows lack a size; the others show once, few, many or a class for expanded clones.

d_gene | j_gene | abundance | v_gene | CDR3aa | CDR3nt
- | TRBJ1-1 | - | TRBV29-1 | CSYVRLEAFF | TGCAGCTACGTCAGACTCGAAGCTTTCTTT
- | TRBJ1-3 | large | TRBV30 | CAWSHGDTYSGNTIYF | TGTGCCTGGTCCCACGGGGACACCTACTCTGGAAACACCATATATTTT
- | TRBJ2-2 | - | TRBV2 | CASTDPANTGELFF | TGTGCCAGCACCGACCCGGCGAACACCGGGGAGCTGTTTTTT
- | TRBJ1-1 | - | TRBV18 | CASSPRPSGEANTEAFF | TGTGCCAGCTCACCCAGACCAAGTGGGGAGGCCAACACTGAAGCTTTCTTT
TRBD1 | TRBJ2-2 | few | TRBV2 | CASGGQGTGELFF | TGTGCCAGCGGGGGACAGGGAACCGGGGAGCTGTTTTTT
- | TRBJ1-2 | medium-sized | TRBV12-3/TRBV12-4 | CASSFTSGDGYTF | TGTGCCAGCAGTTTTACGTCAGGGGATGGCTACACCTTC
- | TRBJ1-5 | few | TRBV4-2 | CASSQDGQGDQPQHF | TGTGCCAGCAGCCAAGATGGTCAAGGCGATCAGCCCCAGCATTTT
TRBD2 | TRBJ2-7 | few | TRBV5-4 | CASSLPSGRALDEQYF | TGTGCCAGCAGCTTGCCCAGCGGGAGGGCCCTCGACGAGCAGTACTTC
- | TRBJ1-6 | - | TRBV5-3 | CARSLGRPSSYNSPLHF | TGTGCCAGAAGCTTGGGGAGACCGAGCTCCTATAATTCACCCCTCCACTTT
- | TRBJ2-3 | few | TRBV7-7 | CASSLQGRDTDTQYF | TGTGCTAGCAGCCTCCAAGGCCGGGACACCGATACGCAGTATTTT
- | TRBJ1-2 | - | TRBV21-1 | CASSKGSSLYGYTF | TGTGCCAGCAGCAAGGGCAGTTCGCTCTATGGCTACACCTTC
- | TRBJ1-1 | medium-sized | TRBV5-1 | CASSLGAGGGDEAFF | TGCGCCAGCAGCTTGGGAGCGGGCGGGGGAGATGAAGCTTTCTTT
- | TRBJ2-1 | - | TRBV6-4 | CASGREAGAYNEQFF | TGTGCCAGCGGCCGGGAGGCAGGGGCCTACAATGAGCAGTTCTTC
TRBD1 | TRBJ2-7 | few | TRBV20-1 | CSAEDRPEQYF | TGCAGTGCCGAGGACAGGCCCGAGCAGTACTTC
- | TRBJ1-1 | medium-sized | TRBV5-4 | CASSLMLDTEAFF | TGTGCCAGCAGCTTGATGTTGGACACTGAAGCTTTCTTT
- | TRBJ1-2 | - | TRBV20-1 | CSARDGRGYTF | TGCAGTGCTAGAGATGGGCGGGGCTACACCTTC
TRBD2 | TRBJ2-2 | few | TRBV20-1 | CSARVGGSRHGELFF | TGCAGTGCTAGAGTGGGCGGGAGTCGACACGGGGAGCTGTTTTTT
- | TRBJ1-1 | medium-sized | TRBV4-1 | CASSQVNLGAPEAFF | TGCGCCAGCAGCCAAGTGAATCTTGGGGCACCCGAAGCTTTCTTT
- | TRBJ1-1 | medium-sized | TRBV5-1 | CASSLTGNTEAFF | TGCGCCAGCAGCTTGACAGGGAACACTGAAGCTTTCTTT
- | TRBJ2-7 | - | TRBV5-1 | CANSLGQPNRYEQYF | TGCGCCAACAGCTTGGGGCAGCCTAATAGATACGAGCAGTACTTC
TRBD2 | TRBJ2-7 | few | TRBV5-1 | CASSLAGGSPSFEQYF | TGCGCCAGCAGCTTGGCGGGCGGGAGTCCGTCGTTCGAGCAGTACTTC
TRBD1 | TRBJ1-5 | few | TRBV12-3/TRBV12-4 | CASSTRDRGAAQHF | TGTGCCAGCAGTACCCGAGACAGGGGGGCCGCCCAGCATTTT
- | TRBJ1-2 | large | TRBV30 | CAWSYGYGYTF | TGTGCCTGGAGTTATGGCTATGGCTACACCTTC
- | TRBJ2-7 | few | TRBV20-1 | CSAGGPYSYEQYF | TGCAGTGCGGGGGGGCCCTATTCCTACGAGCAGTACTTC
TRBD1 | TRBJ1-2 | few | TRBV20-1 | CSAEGQGAWKGYTF | TGCAGTGCTGAAGGACAGGGGGCGTGGAAGGGCTACACCTTC
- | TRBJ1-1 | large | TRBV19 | CASSIPPLGAEAFF | TGTGCCAGTAGTATCCCCCCTCTCGGCGCTGAAGCTTTCTTT
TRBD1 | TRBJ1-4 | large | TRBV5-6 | CASSLRTGANEKLFF | TGTGCCAGCAGCTTGAGGACAGGGGCGAATGAAAAACTGTTTTTT
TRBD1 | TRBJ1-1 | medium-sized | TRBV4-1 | CASSHPGTGVNTEAFF | TGCGCCAGCAGCCACCCCGGGACAGGGGTGAACACTGAAGCTTTCTTT
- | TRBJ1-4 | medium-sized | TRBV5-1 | CASSRGALNEKLFF | TGCGCCAGCAGCAGGGGGGCCCTTAATGAAAAACTGTTTTTT
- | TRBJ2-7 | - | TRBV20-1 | CSARETGASSYEQYF | TGCAGTGCTAGGGAGACAGGCGCGAGCTCCTACGAGCAGTACTTC
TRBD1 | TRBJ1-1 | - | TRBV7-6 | CASSLGTGLNTEAFF | TGTGCCAGCAGCCTCGGGACAGGGCTGAACACTGAAGCTTTCTTT
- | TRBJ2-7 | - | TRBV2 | CASSEGVRSSYEQYF | TGTGCCAGCAGTGAAGGGGTGCGGAGCTCCTACGAGCAGTACTTC
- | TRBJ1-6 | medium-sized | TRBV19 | CASNGVRNSPLHF | TGTGCCAGTAATGGCGTGAGGAATTCACCCCTCCACTTT
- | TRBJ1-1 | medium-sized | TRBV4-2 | CASSQGATGNTEAFF | TGTGCCAGCAGCCAAGGAGCGACCGGGAATACTGAAGCTTTCTTT
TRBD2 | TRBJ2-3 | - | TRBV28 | CASSFHLAVRTDTQYF | TGTGCCAGCAGTTTCCACCTAGCGGTTCGCACAGATACGCAGTATTTT
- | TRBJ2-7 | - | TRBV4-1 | CASSQVGNAYEQYF | TGCGCCAGCAGCCAAGTAGGGAATGCCTACGAGCAGTACTTC
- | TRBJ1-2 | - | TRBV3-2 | CASSQGQGIGGYTF | TGTGCCAGCAGCCAAGGACAGGGGATTGGCGGCTACACCTTC
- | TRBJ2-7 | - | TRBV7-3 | CASSFTGTGEQYF | TGTGCCAGCAGCTTCACAGGGACTGGTGAGCAGTACTTC
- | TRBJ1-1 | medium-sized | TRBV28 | CASSLQGGGTEAFF | TGTGCCAGCAGTTTACAGGGAGGAGGGACTGAAGCTTTCTTT
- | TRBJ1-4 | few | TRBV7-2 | CASSNSEKLFF | TGTGCCAGCAGTAACAGTGAAAAACTGTTTTTT
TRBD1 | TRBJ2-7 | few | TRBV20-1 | CSVDRVESYEQYF | TGCAGTGTAGACAGGGTGGAGAGCTACGAGCAGTACTTC